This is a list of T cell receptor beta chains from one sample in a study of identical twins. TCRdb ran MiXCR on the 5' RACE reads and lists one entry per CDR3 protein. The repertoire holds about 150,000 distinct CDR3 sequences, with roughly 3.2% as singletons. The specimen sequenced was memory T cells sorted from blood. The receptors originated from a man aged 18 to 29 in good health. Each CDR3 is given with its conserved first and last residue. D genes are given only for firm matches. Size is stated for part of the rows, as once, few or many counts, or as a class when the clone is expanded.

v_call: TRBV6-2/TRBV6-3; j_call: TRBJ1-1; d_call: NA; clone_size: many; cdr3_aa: CASTQRGMNTEAFF; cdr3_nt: TGTGCCAGCACCCAACGGGGGATGAACACTGAAGCTTTCTTT
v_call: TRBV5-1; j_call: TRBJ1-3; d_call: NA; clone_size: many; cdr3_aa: CASSGTGGGLSSGNTIYF; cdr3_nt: TGCGCCAGCAGCGGGACCGGTGGGGGCCTAAGCTCTGGAAACACCATATATTTT
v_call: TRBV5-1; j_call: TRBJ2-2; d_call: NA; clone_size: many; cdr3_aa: CASSLTYAGELFF; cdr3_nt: TGCGCCAGCAGCTTGACGTACGCCGGGGAGCTGTTTTTT
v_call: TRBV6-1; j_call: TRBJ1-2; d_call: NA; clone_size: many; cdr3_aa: CASKRGSGNYGYTF; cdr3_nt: TGTGCCAGCAAACGGGGGTCAGGGAACTATGGCTACACCTTC
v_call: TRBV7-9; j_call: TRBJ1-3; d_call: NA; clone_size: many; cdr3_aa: CASSLDGGSGNTIYF; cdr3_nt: TGTGCCAGCAGCTTAGATGGAGGCTCTGGAAACACCATATATTTT
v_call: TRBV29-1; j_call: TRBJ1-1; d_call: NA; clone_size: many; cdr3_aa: CSVSGRMKRTEAFF; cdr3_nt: TGCAGCGTTTCGGGAAGAATGAAAAGAACTGAAGCTTTCTTT
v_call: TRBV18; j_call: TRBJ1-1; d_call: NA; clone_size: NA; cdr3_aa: CASSPPTRDNTEAFF; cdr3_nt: TGTGCCAGCTCACCACCGACTAGAGATAACACTGAAGCTTTCTTT
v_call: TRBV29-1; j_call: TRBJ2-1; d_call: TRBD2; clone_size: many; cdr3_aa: CSVEGLAGINEQFF; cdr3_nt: TGCAGCGTTGAAGGCCTAGCGGGGATCAATGAGCAGTTCTTC
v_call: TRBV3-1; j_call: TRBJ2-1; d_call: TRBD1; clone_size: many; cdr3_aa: CASSPPRTGIINEQFF; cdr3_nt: TGTGCCAGCAGTCCCCCGCGGACAGGGATAATCAATGAGCAGTTCTTC
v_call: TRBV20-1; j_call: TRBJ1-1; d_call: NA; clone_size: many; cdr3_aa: CSAKGHLNTEAFF; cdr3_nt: TGCAGTGCTAAGGGACACCTGAACACTGAAGCTTTCTTT
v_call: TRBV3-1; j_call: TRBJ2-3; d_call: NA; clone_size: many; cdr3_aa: CASSPSSDTQYF; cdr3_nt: TGTGCCAGCAGCCCATCATCGGATACGCAGTATTTT
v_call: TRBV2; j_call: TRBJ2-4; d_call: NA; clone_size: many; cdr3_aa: CASSEGSALRAKNIQYF; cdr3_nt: TGTGCCAGCAGTGAAGGTTCCGCACTAAGAGCCAAAAACATTCAGTACTTC
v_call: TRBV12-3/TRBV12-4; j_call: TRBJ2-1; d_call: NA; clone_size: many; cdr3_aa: CASRTTDEQFF; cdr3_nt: TGTGCCAGCAGAACGACGGATGAGCAGTTCTTC
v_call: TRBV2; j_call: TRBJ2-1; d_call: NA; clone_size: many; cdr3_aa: CASSGRGLAEFF; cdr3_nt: TGTGCCAGCAGTGGTCGGGGATTAGCGGAGTTCTTC
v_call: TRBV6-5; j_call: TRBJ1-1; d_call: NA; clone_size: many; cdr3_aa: CASRVGNTEAFF; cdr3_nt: TGTGCCAGCAGAGTTGGGAACACTGAAGCTTTCTTT
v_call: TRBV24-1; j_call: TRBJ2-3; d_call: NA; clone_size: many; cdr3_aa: CATSDYAGLSTDTQYF; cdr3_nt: TGTGCCACCAGTGATTACGCCGGCCTTAGCACAGATACGCAGTATTTT
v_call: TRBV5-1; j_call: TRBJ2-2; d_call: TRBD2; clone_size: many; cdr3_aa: CASSLASGNTGELFF; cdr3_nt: TGCGCCAGCAGCTTGGCTAGCGGAAACACCGGGGAGCTGTTTTTT
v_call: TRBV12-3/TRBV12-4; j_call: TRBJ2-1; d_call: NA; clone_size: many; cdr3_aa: CATSGQSGRDEQFF; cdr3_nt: TGTGCCACATCCGGACAATCAGGCAGGGATGAGCAGTTCTTC
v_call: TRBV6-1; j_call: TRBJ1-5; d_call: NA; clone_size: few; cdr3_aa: CASSEAIQSRSNQPQHF; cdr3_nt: TGTGCCAGCAGTGAAGCGATTCAGTCCCGTAGCAATCAGCCCCAGCATTTT
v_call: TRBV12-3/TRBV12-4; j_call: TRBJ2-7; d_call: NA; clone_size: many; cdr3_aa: CASSLGAVDEQYF; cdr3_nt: TGTGCCAGCAGTTTAGGGGCGGTTGACGAGCAGTACTTC
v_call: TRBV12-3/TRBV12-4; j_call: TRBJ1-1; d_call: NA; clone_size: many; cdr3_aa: CASSFEGGVNTEAFF; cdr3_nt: TGTGCCAGCAGTTTTGAGGGTGGGGTGAACACTGAAGCTTTCTTT
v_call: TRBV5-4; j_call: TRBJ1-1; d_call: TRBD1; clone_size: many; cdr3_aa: CASSLEGARGTEAFF; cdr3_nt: TGTGCCAGCAGCTTGGAGGGGGCGAGAGGAACTGAAGCTTTCTTT
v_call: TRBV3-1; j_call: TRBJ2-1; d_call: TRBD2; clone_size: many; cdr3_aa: CASSQEALASGSLGEQFF; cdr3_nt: TGTGCCAGCAGCCAAGAGGCATTGGCTAGCGGGAGTCTAGGGGAGCAGTTCTTC
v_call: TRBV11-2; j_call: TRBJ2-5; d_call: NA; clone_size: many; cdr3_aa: CASSRPRDRVSGLAETQYF; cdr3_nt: TGTGCCAGCAGCCGCCCCCGGGACAGGGTGTCGGGACTAGCAGAGACCCAGTACTTC
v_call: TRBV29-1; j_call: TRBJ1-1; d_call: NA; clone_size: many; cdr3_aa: CSVSGTIMNTEAFF; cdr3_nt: TGCAGCGTTTCCGGGACGATTATGAACACTGAAGCTTTCTTT
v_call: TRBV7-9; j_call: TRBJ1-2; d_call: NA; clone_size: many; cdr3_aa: CASSLAGGGYGYTF; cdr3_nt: TGTGCCAGCAGCTTAGCAGGAGGGGGCTATGGCTACACCTTC
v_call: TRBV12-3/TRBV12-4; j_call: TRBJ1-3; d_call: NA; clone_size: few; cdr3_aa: CASSLARGAPGRNTIYF; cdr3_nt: TGTGCCAGCAGTTTGGCTAGAGGGGCCCCTGGACGGAACACCATATATTTT
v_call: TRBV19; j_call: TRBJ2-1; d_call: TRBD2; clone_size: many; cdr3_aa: CASKGASGVASSYNEQFF; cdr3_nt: TGTGCCAGTAAGGGCGCTAGCGGAGTTGCATCCTCCTACAATGAGCAGTTCTTC
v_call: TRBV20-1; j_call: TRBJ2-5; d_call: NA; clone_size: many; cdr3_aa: CSARPANQETQYF; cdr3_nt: TGCAGTGCTAGACCGGCCAACCAAGAGACCCAGTACTTC
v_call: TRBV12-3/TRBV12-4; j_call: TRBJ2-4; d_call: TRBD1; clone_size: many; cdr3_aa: CASSVQGARSYF; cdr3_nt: TGTGCCAGCAGTGTACAGGGGGCGCGGTCGTACTTC
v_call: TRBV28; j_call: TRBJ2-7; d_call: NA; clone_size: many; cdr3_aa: CASSPLARGYEQYF; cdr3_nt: TGTGCCAGCAGCCCTCTAGCGCGAGGGTACGAGCAGTACTTC
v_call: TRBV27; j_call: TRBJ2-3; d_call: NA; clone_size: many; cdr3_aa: CASSSRGTDTQYF; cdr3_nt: TGTGCCAGCAGTTCCCGGGGCACAGATACGCAGTATTTT
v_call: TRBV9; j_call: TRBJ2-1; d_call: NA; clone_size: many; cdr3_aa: CASSVARDRSNEQFF; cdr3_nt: TGTGCCAGCAGCGTAGCTCGGGACCGTTCCAACGAGCAGTTCTTC
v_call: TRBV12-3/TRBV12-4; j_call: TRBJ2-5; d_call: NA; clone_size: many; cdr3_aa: CASSFRRREETQYF; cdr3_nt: TGTGCCAGCAGTTTTCGCAGAAGAGAAGAGACCCAGTACTTC
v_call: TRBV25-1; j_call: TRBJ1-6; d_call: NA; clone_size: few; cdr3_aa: CASTVGGSSPLHF; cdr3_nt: TGTGCCAGCACTGTAGGGGGTTCCTCACCCCTCCACTTT
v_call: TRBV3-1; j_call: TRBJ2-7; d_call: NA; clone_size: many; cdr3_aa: CASSQDPRRGYEQYF; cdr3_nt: TGTGCCAGCAGCCAAGATCCTAGGCGGGGCTACGAGCAGTACTTC
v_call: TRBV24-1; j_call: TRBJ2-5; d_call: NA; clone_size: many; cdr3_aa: CATSDSTDLETQYF; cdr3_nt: TGTGCCACCAGTGATTCGACAGATCTGGAGACCCAGTACTTC
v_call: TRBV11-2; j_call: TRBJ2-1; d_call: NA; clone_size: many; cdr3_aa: CASSLTLGTAGNEQFF; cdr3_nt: TGTGCCAGCAGCTTAACCCTTGGGACCGCGGGGAATGAGCAGTTCTTC
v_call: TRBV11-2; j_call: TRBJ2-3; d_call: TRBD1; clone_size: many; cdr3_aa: CASSLERGRTDTQYF; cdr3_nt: TGTGCCAGCAGCTTAGAGAGGGGGCGCACAGATACGCAGTATTTT
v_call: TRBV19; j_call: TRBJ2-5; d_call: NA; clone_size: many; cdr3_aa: CASSIGMGYQETQYF; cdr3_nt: TGTGCCAGTAGTATCGGAATGGGATACCAAGAGACCCAGTACTTC
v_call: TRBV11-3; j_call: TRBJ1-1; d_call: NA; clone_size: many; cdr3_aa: CASSYSNTEAFF; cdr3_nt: TGTGCCAGCAGCTACTCCAACACTGAAGCTTTCTTT
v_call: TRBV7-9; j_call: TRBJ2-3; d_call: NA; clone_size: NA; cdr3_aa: CASSLSRRGTDTQYF; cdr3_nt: TGTGCCAGCAGCTTATCACGGCGTGGCACAGATACGCAGTATTTT